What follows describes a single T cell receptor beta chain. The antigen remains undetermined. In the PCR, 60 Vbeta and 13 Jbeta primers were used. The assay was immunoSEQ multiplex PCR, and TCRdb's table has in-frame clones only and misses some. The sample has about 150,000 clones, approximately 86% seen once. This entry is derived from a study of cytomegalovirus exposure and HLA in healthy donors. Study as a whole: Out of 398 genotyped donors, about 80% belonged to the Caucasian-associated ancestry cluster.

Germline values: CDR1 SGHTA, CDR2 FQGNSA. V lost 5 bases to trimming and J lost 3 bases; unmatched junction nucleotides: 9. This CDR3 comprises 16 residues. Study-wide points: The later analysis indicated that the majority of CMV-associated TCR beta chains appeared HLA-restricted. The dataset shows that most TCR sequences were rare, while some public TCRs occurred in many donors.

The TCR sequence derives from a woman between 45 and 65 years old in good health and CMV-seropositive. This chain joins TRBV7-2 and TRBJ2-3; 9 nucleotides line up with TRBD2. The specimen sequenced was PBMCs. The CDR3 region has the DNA TGTGCCAGCAGCAAGGGACGGAGCGGGGGGACAGATACGCAGTATTTT. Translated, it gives CASSKGRSGGTDTQYF.